The T cell receptor beta chain described here comes from a study of blood T cell repertoires in COVID-19. In this sample, this clone turned up a few times. Measured with immunoSEQ multiplex PCR; TCRdb has only the in-frame clones, and not every one. The sample holds 50,000 to 75,000 clones, less than 85% seen once. CDR3 length: 16 residues. V was trimmed by 1 base and J by 2 bases, leaving 11 bases between them. CDR1 and CDR2 from the germline V gene are LNHDA and SQIVND (reference sequence). This receptor was taken from a man aged 55 to 70 with acute or convalescent COVID-19. The sample comprised peripheral blood. V gene TRBV19 combines with J gene TRBJ2-2; tentatively, D is TRBD2 (5 bases). The CDR3 DNA reads as TGTGCCAGTAGTATAGTTGGTAGCGCCAACACCGGGGAGCTGTTTTTT. As protein: CASSIVGSANTGELFF.